This T cell receptor (beta chain) was documented in a study of CD8 T cells in ankylosing spondylitis. Generation of TCR beta libraries employed quantitative 5'-RACE incorporating molecular barcodes. From the 5' RACE reads, TCRdb called clonotypes with MiXCR, one entry per CDR3 protein. Among some 140,000 distinct CDR3 sequences, 10% to 12% were seen once, and the ten largest hold roughly 4.3%. Study-wide findings and caveats: A TCR beta motif of under 10 highly homologous variants seemed to mark ankylosing spondylitis blood. Clones linked with disease were CD8+ and fairly uncommon in the peripheral blood. In ankylosing spondylitis patients, matched synovial fluid reportedly showed significant enrichment of disease-linked clones.

The length of the CDR3 is 14 residues. V lost 5 bases, J lost 9 bases, and 17 bases lay in between. Germline V CDR1 and CDR2: SSHAT, FNYEAQ (reference sequence). Comment on this clonotype: Its antigen is currently unknown.

Sequencing was done on a sample of blood, either unsorted or a sorted T cell fraction (not recorded which). The chain links TRBV7-7 to TRBJ2-1; D is unresolved. This clonotype was obtained from a female donor with ankylosing spondylitis or in good health (not recorded which). CDR3 in amino acids: CASSQSRESSEQFF. CDR3 sequence (DNA): TGTGCCAGCAGCCAAAGTCGAGAGAGCAGTGAGCAGTTCTTC. The whole variable domain, filled in from reference TRBV7-7 and TRBJ2-1, reads GAGVSQSPRYKVTKRGQDVTLRCDPISSHATLYWYQQALGQGPEFLTYFNYEAQPDKSGLPSDRFSAERPEGSISTLTIQRTEQRDSAMYRCASSQSRESSEQFFGPGTRLTVL.